These 3 T cell receptor beta chains originate from one sample sequenced in a study of shared clonotypes between healthy human individuals. CD8 cells classed as naive were CD45RO-negative and positively selected for CCR7, excluding terminally differentiated effector memory CD45RA+ cells. Only in-frame clones appear in the TCRdb table, and some are missing; sequencing was by immunoSEQ multiplex PCR. Of 660,000 or so clones in the sample, roughly 95% were seen once. What was sequenced was naive CD8+ T cells sorted from blood. The receptors were sampled from a woman aged 25 to 45 in good health.

The table lists this clone with a count of one. The chain combines TRBV19 with TRBJ2-3; D is possibly TRBD1 or TRBD2 (5 bases each). The CDR3 extends over 16 amino acids. V lost 0 bases and J lost 2, with 12 bases in between. The germline V gene encodes CDR1 LNHDA and CDR2 SQIVND (reference sequence). This chain's CDR3 is CASSIEGDPATDTQYF. In nucleotides, the CDR3 is TGTGCCAGTAGTATAGAAGGGGACCCCGCCACAGATACGCAGTATTTT.

This rearrangement joins TRBV30 to TRBJ2-7; D is ambiguous. CDR3 length: 14 residues. The germline V gene has CDR1 GTSNPN and CDR2 SVGIG (reference sequence). Trimming cost V 5 bases and J 0 bases, with 14 bases left between them. CDR3 nucleotide sequence: TGTGCCTGGTCCCCCCTGGCCAGCTCCTACGAGCAGTACTTC. It yields the protein CAWSPLASSYEQYF.

V usage is TRBV28 and J usage is TRBJ2-7; D might be TRBD1 or TRBD2, each matching 5 bases. V was shortened by 6 bases and J by 4 bases, with 13 bases between the two germline ends. CDR1 and CDR2 (germline): MDHEN, SYDVKM. This CDR3 region has 13 residues. The CDR3 DNA follows: TGTGCCAGCAGAACAAGGTGGGGGTACGAGCAGTACTTC. Protein: CASRTRWGYEQYF.